This entry concerns a single T cell receptor beta chain. Those enrolled, adults aged roughly 18 to 100 years, came from roughly 23 US areas. This sample stems from a study of blood T cell repertoires in COVID-19. As for the study in general: Sites across the United States, Italy and Spain contributed samples from acute and convalescent COVID-19.

Sequencing was performed with immunoSEQ multiplex PCR; in TCRdb, only in-frame clones are kept and a portion is missing. The data hold roughly 500,000 clones, with over 75% observed a single time. The clonotype was recovered from a woman between 40 and 55 years old who had recovered from COVID-19. Specimen: PBMCs or T cells enriched from blood (not recorded which).

The DNA for the CDR3 is TGTGCCAGCAGTTACTCGCCAGAATATGAAGCTTTCTTT. Translation: CASSYSPEYEAFF. V and J are TRBV6-5 and TRBJ1-1; D unresolved. Per the germline V gene, CDR1 is MNHEY and CDR2 is SVGAGI. The CDR3 has 13 residues. V was shortened by 0 bases and J by 7 bases, with 9 bases between the two germline ends.